Below are 9 T cell receptor beta chains sequenced from a single sample in a study of blood T cell repertoires in COVID-19. This table comes from immunoSEQ multiplex PCR, and its TCRdb copy is limited to in-frame clones, with some not included. The table shows approximately 94,000 clones, with 90% to 95% occurring only once. Sequencing was performed on peripheral blood. These receptors were obtained from a man aged 50 to 60 with active COVID-19.

The chain joins TRBV5-1 to TRBJ2-6; the D gene is possibly TRBD1 (6 bases). V dropped 2 bases and J dropped 4 bases, with 10 bases sitting between them. The CDR3 loop spans 15 amino acids. CDR1 and CDR2 (germline): SGHRS, YFSETQ. CDR3 sequence reads: CASSFTGFGANVLTF. DNA of the CDR3: TGCGCCAGCAGCTTCACAGGGTTCGGGGCCAACGTCCTGACTTTC.

V usage is TRBV6-1 and J usage is TRBJ1-2, with TRBD1 matching over 10 bases. Looked up from germline, CDR1 is MNHNS and CDR2 is SASEGT. This CDR3 has 17 amino acids. With 3 bases clipped from V and 6 bases from J, the junction kept 13 bases outside the gene matches. CDR3 region: CASSEPGQGRGMNGYTF. As DNA, the CDR3 is TGTGCCAGCAGTGAGCCGGGACAGGGGAGGGGAATGAATGGCTACACCTTC.

This rearrangement joins TRBV7-9 to TRBJ1-2; TRBD1 matches at 7 bases. This CDR3 spans 15 amino acids. Per germline, CDR1 SEHNR and CDR2 FQNEAQ (reference sequence). V was clipped by 7 bases and J by 2 bases; unmatched bases: 10. The CDR3 loop is CASNHGQVGNYGYTF. Written as DNA, the CDR3 is TGTGCCAGCAACCATGGACAGGTCGGAAACTATGGCTACACCTTC.

This clone has only a few counts. The chain uses TRBV3-1 (or the pseudogene TRBV3-2) and TRBJ1-3; 9 bases are a match to TRBD1. With 4 bases clipped from V and 0 bases from J, the junction kept 7 bases outside the gene matches. Germline V CDR1 and CDR2: LGHDT, YNNKEL (reference sequence). This CDR3 has 17 amino acids. CDR3 loop: CASSPTGGLNSGNTIYF. In DNA form, the CDR3 reads TGTGCCAGCAGCCCTACAGGGGGCCTCAACTCTGGAAACACCATATATTTT.

CDR3 amino acids: CASSVGQHEKLFF. CDR3 coding DNA: TGTGCCAGCAGCGTGGGACAGCATGAAAAACTGTTTTTT. V usage is TRBV9 and J usage is TRBJ1-4, with 7 bases aligning to TRBD1. Germline V gives CDR1 SGDLS, CDR2 YYNGEE. The trim removed 2 bases at V and 6 bases at J, leaving 1 base unmatched. The CDR3 length is 13 residues.

The CDR3 bases are TGTGCTAGTGGTGGGGGGTACGAGCAGTACTTC. Its protein is CASGGGYEQYF. The chain employs TRBV12-5 and TRBJ2-7; D is possibly TRBD2 (6 bases). CDR1 LGHNT and CDR2 FRNRAP come from the germline V gene. This CDR3 is 11 amino acids long. Trimming removed 5 bases from V and 4 bases from J, with 6 bases in between.

The chain joins TRBV11-3 to TRBJ1-2; D ambiguous. CDR1 and CDR2 (germline): SGHNT, YENEEA. This CDR3 is 14 amino acids long. V lost 5 bases, J lost 8 bases, and 18 bases lay in between. The CDR3 here is CASSVPGSRAGYTF. DNA of the CDR3: TGTGCCAGCAGCGTCCCGGGCTCGCGGGCCGGCTACACCTTC. The entire variable domain, with the rest obtained from reference TRBV11-3 and TRBJ1-2, is as follows: EAGVVQSPRYKIIEKKQPVAFWCNPISGHNTLYWYLQNLGQGPELLIRYENEEAVDDSQLPKDRFSAERLKGVDSTLKIQPAELGDSAVYLCASSVPGSRAGYTFGSGTRLTVV.

This clone appeared once. The same CDR3 is also encoded by other DNA sequences in this sample. This chain links TRBV5-1 with TRBJ2-3, with TRBD2 as a possible D gene (5 bases). Trimming cost V 4 bases and J 3 bases, with 9 bases left between them. Germline CDR1 reads SGHRS; CDR2 reads YFSETQ. CDR3 length: 13 amino acids. The CDR3 loop reads CASSPGGTDTQYF. CDR3 nucleotides: TGCGCCAGCAGCCCCGGAGGAACAGATACGCAGTATTTT.

V is TRBV9 and J is TRBJ1-5, with 7 bases identical to TRBD1. Germline CDR1 reads SGDLS; CDR2 reads YYNGEE. This CDR3 contains 15 residues. With V trimmed by 3 bases and J by 0 bases, 3 bases remained unmatched. The chain's CDR3 is CASSATGYSNQPQHF. The CDR3 DNA reads TGTGCCAGCAGCGCGACAGGGTATAGCAATCAGCCCCAGCATTTT.